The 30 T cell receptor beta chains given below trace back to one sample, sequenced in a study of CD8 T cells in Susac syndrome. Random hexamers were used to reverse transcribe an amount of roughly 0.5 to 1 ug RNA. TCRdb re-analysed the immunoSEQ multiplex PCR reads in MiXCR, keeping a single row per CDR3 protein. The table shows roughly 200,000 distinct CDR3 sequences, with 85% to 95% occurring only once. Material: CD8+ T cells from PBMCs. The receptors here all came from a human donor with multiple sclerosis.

In nucleotides, the CDR3 is TGTGCCAGCAGTTCCGCGGACAGGGCAAGTACAGATACGCAGTATTTT. Translation gives CASSSADRASTDTQYF. V and J are TRBV28 and TRBJ2-3, with 8 bases matching TRBD1. The CDR3 loop spans 16 amino acids. The germline gives CDR1 MDHEN, CDR2 SYDVKM. V lost 4 bases, J lost 3 bases, and 9 bases stayed unmatched.

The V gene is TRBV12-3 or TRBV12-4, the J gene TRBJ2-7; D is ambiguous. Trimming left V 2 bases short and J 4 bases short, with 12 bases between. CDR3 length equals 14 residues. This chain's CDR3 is CASSLRIDRYEQYF. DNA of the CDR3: TGTGCCAGCAGTTTAAGGATAGACCGGTACGAGCAGTACTTC.

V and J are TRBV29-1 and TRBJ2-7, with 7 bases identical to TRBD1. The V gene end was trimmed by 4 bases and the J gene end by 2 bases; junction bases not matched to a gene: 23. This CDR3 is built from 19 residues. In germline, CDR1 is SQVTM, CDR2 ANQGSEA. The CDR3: CSVGFLGQTGPISTYEQYF. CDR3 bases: TGCAGCGTTGGCTTCTTGGGACAGACTGGGCCGATAAGCACCTACGAGCAGTACTTC.

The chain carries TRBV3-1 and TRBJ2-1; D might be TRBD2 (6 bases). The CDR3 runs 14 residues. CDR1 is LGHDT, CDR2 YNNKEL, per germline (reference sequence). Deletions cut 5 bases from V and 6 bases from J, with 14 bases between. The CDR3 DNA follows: TGTGCCAGCAGCACGGTGGCGGGGCTCAATGAGCAGTTCTTC. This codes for CASSTVAGLNEQFF.

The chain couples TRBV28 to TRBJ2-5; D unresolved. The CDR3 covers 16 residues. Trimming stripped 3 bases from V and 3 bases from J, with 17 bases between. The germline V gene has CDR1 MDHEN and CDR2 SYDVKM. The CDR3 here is CASSFRPWGLEETQYF. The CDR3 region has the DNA TGTGCCAGCAGTTTCCGCCCTTGGGGATTGGAAGAGACCCAGTACTTC.

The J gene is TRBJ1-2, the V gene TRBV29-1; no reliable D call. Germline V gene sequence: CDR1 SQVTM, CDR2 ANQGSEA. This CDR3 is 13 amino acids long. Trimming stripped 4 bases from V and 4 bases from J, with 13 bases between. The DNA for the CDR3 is TGCAGCGTTGTGGAGGGAGCGAGCTATGGCTACACCTTC. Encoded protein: CSVVEGASYGYTF.

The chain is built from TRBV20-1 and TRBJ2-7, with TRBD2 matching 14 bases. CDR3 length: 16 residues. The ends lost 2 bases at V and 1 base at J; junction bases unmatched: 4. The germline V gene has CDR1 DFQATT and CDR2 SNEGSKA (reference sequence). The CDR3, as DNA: TGCAGTGCTAGACACGGGACTAGCGGGAGTTCCTACGAGCAGTACTTC. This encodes CSARHGTSGSSYEQYF.

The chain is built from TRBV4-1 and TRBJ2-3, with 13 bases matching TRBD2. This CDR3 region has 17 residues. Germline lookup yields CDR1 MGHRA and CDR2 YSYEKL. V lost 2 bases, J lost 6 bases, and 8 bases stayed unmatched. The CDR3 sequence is CASSQPTSGRARDTQYF. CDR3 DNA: TGCGCCAGCAGCCAACCTACTAGCGGGAGGGCCAGGGATACGCAGTATTTT.

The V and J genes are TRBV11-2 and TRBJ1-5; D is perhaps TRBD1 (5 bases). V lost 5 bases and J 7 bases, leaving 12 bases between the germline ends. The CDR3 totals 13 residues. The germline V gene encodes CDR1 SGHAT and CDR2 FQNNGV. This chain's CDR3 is CASSHPGSQPQHF. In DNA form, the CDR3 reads TGTGCCAGCAGCCACCCAGGGTCCCAGCCCCAGCATTTT.

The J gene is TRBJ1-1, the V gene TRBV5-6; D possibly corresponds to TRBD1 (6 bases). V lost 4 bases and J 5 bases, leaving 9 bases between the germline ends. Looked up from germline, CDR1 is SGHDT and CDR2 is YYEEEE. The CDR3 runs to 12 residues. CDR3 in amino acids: CASSLGQTEAFF. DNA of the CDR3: TGTGCCAGCAGCCTGGGACAAACTGAAGCTTTCTTT.

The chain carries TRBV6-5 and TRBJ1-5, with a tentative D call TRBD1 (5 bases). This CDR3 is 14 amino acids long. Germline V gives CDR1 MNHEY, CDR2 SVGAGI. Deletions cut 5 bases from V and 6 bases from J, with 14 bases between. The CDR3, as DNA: TGTGCCAGCAGTGCCCAGGGAGCGAGTCAGCCCCAGCATTTT. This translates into CASSAQGASQPQHF.

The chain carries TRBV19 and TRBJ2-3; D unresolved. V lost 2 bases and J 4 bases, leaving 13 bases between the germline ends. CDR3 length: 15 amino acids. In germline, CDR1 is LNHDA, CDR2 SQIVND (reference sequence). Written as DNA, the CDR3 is TGTGCCAGTAGTATAAGTAGAGCAGGACCAGATACGCAGTATTTT. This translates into CASSISRAGPDTQYF. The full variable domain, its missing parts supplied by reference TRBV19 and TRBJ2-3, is DGGITQSPKYLFRKEGQNVTLSCEQNLNHDAMYWYRQDPGQGLRLIYYSQIVNDFQKGDIAEGYSVSREKKESFPLTVTSAQKNPTAFYLCASSISRAGPDTQYFGPGTRLTVL.

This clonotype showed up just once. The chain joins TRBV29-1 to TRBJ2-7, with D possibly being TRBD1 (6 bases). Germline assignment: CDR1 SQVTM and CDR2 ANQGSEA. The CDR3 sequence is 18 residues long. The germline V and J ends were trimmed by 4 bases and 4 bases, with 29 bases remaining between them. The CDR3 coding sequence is TGCAGCGTTGTGGCCCCGTCTTACCGGAGCAGGGGAAATTACGAGCAGTACTTC. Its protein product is CSVVAPSYRSRGNYEQYF.

CDR3 bases: TGCGCCAGCAGCCAAGTCCATGCGGGACTAGCCGAGAACAATGAGCAGTTCTTC. Translating it yields CASSQVHAGLAENNEQFF. The chain links TRBV4-1 to TRBJ2-1; 9 bases fit TRBD2. Germline trimming cut 1 base from V and 5 bases from J; bases unmatched to any gene: 12. The germline V gene encodes CDR1 MGHRA and CDR2 YSYEKL. The CDR3 contains 18 residues.

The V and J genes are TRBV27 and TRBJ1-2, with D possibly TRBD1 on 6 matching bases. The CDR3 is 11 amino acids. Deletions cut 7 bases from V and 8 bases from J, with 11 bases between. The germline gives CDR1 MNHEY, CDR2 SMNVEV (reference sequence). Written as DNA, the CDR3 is TGTGCCAGCACCTCGGGGGCCGGCTACACCTTC. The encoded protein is CASTSGAGYTF.

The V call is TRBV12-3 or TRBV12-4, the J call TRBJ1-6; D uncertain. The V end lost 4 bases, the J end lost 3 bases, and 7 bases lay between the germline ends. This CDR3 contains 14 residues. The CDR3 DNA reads TGTGCCAGCAGTTCTGGGGTCTATAATTCACCCCTCCACTTT. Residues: CASSSGVYNSPLHF.

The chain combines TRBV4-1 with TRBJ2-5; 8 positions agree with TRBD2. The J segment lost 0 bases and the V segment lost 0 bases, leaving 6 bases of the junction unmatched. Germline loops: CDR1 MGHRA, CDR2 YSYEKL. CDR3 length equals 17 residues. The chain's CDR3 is CASSQDSGGGYQETQYF. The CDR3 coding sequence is TGCGCCAGCAGCCAAGATTCGGGGGGGGGCTACCAAGAGACCCAGTACTTC.

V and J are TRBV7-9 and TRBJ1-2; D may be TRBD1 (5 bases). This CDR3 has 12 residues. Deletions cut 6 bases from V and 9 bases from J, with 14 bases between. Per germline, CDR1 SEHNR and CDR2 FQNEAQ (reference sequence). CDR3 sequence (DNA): TGTGCCAGCAGTTCAATGCGGGGCCGCTACACCTTC. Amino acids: CASSSMRGRYTF. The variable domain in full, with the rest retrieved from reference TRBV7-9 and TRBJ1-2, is DTGVSQNPRHKITKRGQNVTFRCDPISEHNRLYWYRQTLGQGPEFLTYFQNEAQLEKSRLLSDRFSAERPKGSFSTLEIQRTEQGDSAMYLCASSSMRGRYTFGSGTRLTVV.

For the CDR3, the DNA is TGTGCCAGCAGTTTGAGTGCGGGGGCCGGGGAGCTGTTTTTT. The encoded protein is CASSLSAGAGELFF. The genes are TRBV28 and TRBJ2-2; TRBD2 matches at 7 bases. V trimming: 3 bases; J trimming: 6 bases; junction bases outside the gene matches: 4. Germline values: CDR1 MDHEN, CDR2 SYDVKM. The CDR3 consists of 14 residues.

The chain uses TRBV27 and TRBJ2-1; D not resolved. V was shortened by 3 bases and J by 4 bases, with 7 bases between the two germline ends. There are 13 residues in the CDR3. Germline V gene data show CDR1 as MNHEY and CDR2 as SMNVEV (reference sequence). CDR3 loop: CASSLSRYNEQFF. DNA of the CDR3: TGTGCCAGCAGTTTGTCTAGGTACAATGAGCAGTTCTTC.

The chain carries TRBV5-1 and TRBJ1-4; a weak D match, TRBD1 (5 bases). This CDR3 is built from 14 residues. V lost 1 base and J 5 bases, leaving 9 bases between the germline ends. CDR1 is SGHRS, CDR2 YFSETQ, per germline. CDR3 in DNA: TGCGCCAGCAGCTTGCTCGGGGGGAATGAAAAACTGTTTTTT. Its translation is CASSLLGGNEKLFF.

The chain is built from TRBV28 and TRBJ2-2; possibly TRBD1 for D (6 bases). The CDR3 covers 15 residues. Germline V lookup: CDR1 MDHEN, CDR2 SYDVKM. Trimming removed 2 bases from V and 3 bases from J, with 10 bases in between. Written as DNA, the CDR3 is TGTGCCAGCAGTTTAGGGGGCCGGGACACCGGGGAGCTGTTTTTT. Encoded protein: CASSLGGRDTGELFF.

The CDR3 DNA reads as TGTGCCAGCAGCTGGACACGAAGCTCTGGGGCCAACGTCCTGACTTTC. Translating it yields CASSWTRSSGANVLTF. The chain couples TRBV7-9 to TRBJ2-6; possibly TRBD1 for D (5 bases). The CDR3 covers 16 residues. Trimming took off 4 bases at V and 0 bases at J, with 10 bases between the two ends. Germline assignment: CDR1 SEHNR and CDR2 FQNEAQ (reference sequence). Using reference TRBV7-9 and TRBJ2-6 for the parts outside the CDR3, the full variable domain is DTGVSQNPRHKITKRGQNVTFRCDPISEHNRLYWYRQTLGQGPEFLTYFQNEAQLEKSRLLSDRFSAERPKGSFSTLEIQRTEQGDSAMYLCASSWTRSSGANVLTFGAGSRLTVL.

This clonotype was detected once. CDR3 nucleotides: TGTGCCAGCAGCCATCCCGGGGCCGGGACAGGGGAGCGAGGGTGGGGCTACACCTTC. Protein: CASSHPGAGTGERGWGYTF. The chain joins TRBV13 to TRBJ1-2; 10 bases map to TRBD1. Germline V gene lookup returns CDR1 PRHDT and CDR2 FYEKMQ (reference sequence). CDR3 length equals 19 residues. J gave up 8 bases and V 5 bases, and 23 bases lay outside the gene matches.

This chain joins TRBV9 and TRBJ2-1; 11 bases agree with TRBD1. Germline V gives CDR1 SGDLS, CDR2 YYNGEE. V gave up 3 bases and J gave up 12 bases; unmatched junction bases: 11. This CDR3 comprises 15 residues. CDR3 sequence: CASSATDRGRDGQFF. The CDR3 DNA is TGTGCCAGCAGCGCCACGGACAGGGGGCGCGATGGGCAGTTCTTC.

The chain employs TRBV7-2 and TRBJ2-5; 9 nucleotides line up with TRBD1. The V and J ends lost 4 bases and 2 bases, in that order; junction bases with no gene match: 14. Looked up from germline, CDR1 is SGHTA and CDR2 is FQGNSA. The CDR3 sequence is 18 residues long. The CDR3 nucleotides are TGTGCCAGCAGCTCGATGACAGGGGGGTTCGTGAGACAAGAGACCCAGTACTTC. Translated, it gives CASSSMTGGFVRQETQYF. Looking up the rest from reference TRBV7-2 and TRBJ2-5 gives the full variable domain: GAGVSQSPSNKVTEKGKDVELRCDPISGHTALYWYRQSLGQGLEFLIYFQGNSAPDKSGLPSDRFSAERTGGSVSTLTIQRTQQEDSAVYLCASSSMTGGFVRQETQYFGPGTRLLVL.

The CDR3 region has the DNA TGTGCCAGCAGCCCTCGGGCCGCGGGGGCTGAGCAGTTCTTC. It codes for CASSPRAAGAEQFF. This chain joins TRBV11-2 and TRBJ2-1; TRBD2 is a possible D gene (7 bases). Germline-derived CDR1 and CDR2 are SGHAT and FQNNGV. The length of the CDR3 is 14 residues. V was clipped by 5 bases and J by 9 bases, with 17 bases between them. The variable domain in full, completed from reference TRBV11-2 and TRBJ2-1, reads EAGVAQSPRYKIIEKRQSVAFWCNPISGHATLYWYQQILGQGPKLLIQFQNNGVVDDSQLPKDRFSAERLKGVDSTLKIQPAKLEDSAVYLCASSPRAAGAEQFFGPGTRLTVL.

CDR3 nucleotides: TGTGCCAGCAGCGCGGGACTTTCTAGCAATCAGCCCCAGCATTTT. This sequence encodes CASSAGLSSNQPQHF. This sequence joins TRBV9 and TRBJ1-5; maybe TRBD1 (5 bases). The V gene lost 3 bases and the J gene lost 0 bases, with 10 bases spanning the gap. The CDR3 has 15 amino acids. Looked up from germline, CDR1 is SGDLS and CDR2 is YYNGEE.

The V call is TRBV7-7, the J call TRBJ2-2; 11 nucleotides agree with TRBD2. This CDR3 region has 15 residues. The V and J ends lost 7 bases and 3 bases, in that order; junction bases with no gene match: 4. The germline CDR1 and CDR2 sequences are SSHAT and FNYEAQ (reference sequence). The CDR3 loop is CASTLSGGDTGELFF. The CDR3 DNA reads TGTGCCAGCACCCTTAGCGGGGGGGACACCGGGGAGCTGTTTTTT.

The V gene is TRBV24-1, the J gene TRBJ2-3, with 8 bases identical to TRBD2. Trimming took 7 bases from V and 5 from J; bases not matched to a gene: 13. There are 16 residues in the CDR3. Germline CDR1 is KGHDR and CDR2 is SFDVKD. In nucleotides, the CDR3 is TGTGCCACCAGCAACCCTGGGGCGGGGGGCCAAGATACGCAGTATTTT. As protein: CATSNPGAGGQDTQYF.